The 11 T cell receptor beta chains given below trace back to one sample, sequenced in a study of monozygotic twins with cystic fibrosis. Assay used: immunoSEQ multiplex PCR; TCRdb lists only in-frame clones, some missing. This table holds around 34,000 clones, more than 90% found once. The source material was blood. The receptors come from a girl aged 2 to 10 with cystic fibrosis.

The chain combines TRBV18 with TRBJ1-1; D is unresolved. The length of the CDR3 is 15 residues. Trimming cost V 3 bases and J 5 bases, with 16 bases left between them. Germline CDR1 KGHSH, CDR2 LQKENI. The CDR3 nucleotides read TGTGCCAGCTCACCCACCGGATCGGGTTGGACTGAAGCTTTCTTT. It is translated as CASSPTGSGWTEAFF.

This clone is a singleton in its sample. V usage is TRBV5-1 and J usage is TRBJ2-1; D ambiguous. CDR1 and CDR2 from the germline V gene are SGHRS and YFSETQ. The CDR3 sequence is 13 residues long. Trimming pared 0 bases from V and 9 bases from J, leaving 10 bases between. CDR3 region: CASSLVGKGEQFF. The CDR3 coding sequence is TGCGCCAGCAGCTTGGTGGGGAAGGGTGAGCAGTTCTTC.

The rearrangement uses TRBV4-3 and TRBJ2-6; D is possibly TRBD1 (6 bases). Germline V gene data show CDR1 as LGHNA and CDR2 as YSLEER. V lost 0 bases and J lost 4, with 10 bases in between. This CDR3 is built from 16 residues. The CDR3 bases are TGCGCCAGCAGCCAAGAAAGGGGGTCGGGGGCCAACGTCCTGACTTTC. Its protein is CASSQERGSGANVLTF.

The rearrangement uses TRBV11-3 and TRBJ2-3; D is perhaps TRBD2 (6 bases). With 2 bases removed from V and 5 bases from J, the gap between germline ends came to 14 bases. This CDR3 comprises 15 residues. Germline CDR1 is SGHNT and CDR2 is YENEEA. The CDR3 sequence: CASSLRASVRDTQYF. The CDR3 nucleotides are TGTGCCAGCAGCTTAAGGGCTAGCGTGAGAGATACGCAGTATTTT.

The rearrangement links TRBV6-1 to TRBJ2-7, with TRBD2 identical over 15 bases. The CDR3 consists of 16 residues. V trimming: 3 bases; J trimming: 2 bases; junction bases outside the gene matches: 2. CDR1 is MNHNS and CDR2 is SASEGT in the germline V gene. This chain's CDR3 is CASSDGTSGGTYEQYF. The CDR3 region has the DNA TGTGCCAGCAGTGACGGGACTAGCGGGGGGACCTACGAGCAGTACTTC.

The V gene is TRBV27, the J gene TRBJ1-5, with D unclear. CDR1 and CDR2 from the germline V gene are MNHEY and SMNVEV (reference sequence). Trimming took 4 bases from V and 0 from J, leaving 7 bases between them. The CDR3 is made up of 14 amino acids. The CDR3 DNA reads as TGTGCCAGCAGTTCGGGAGTTAGCAATCAGCCCCAGCATTTT. It codes for CASSSGVSNQPQHF.

The rearrangement uses TRBV9 and TRBJ1-1; 7 bases map to TRBD1. This CDR3 has 15 residues. V trimming: 2 bases; J trimming: 6 bases; junction bases outside the gene matches: 10. In germline, CDR1 is SGDLS, CDR2 YYNGEE. The DNA for the CDR3 is TGTGCCAGCAGCGTCGAGGCGACAGGGAGACCTGAAGCTTTCTTT. Encoded protein: CASSVEATGRPEAFF.

The chain couples TRBV2 to TRBJ1-2; D unresolved. Trimming pared 0 bases from V and 7 bases from J, leaving 6 bases between. CDR1 is SNHLY and CDR2 is FYNNEI in the germline V gene. CDR3 size: 12 residues. The CDR3 DNA sequence: TGTGCCAGCAGTGAAGCTCCAGGTGGCTACACCTTC. Protein: CASSEAPGGYTF.

This chain joins TRBV7-9 and TRBJ1-1; no clear D gene. CDR1 and CDR2 from the germline V gene are SEHNR and FQNEAQ (reference sequence). Trimming cost V 5 bases and J 8 bases, with 12 bases left between them. The CDR3 consists of 12 residues. The CDR3 here is CASSPPGQEAFF. CDR3 in DNA: TGTGCCAGCAGCCCCCCGGGCCAAGAAGCTTTCTTT.

V gene TRBV28 combines with J gene TRBJ2-7; 8 nucleotides agree with TRBD1. CDR3 length: 15 amino acids. The germline gives CDR1 MDHEN, CDR2 SYDVKM. Trimming at V came to 6 bases and at J to 2 bases, leaving 9 bases not matched to a gene. The CDR3 DNA reads as TGTGCCAGCAGCCTGGGGACAGGTGGGGCCTACGAGCAGTACTTC. It specifies CASSLGTGGAYEQYF.

Concerning this clone: Relative to the germline gene, one junction end is altered; a read error may explain this. The chain is built from TRBV18 and TRBJ2-1; maybe TRBD2 (5 bases). The germline CDR1 and CDR2 sequences are KGHSH and LQKENI. The CDR3 extends over 16 amino acids. The CDR3 nucleotides read TGTGCCAGCTCACCCGCGAGGACCTGGGAGTACAACGAGCAGTTCTTC. Its translation is CASSPARTWEYNEQFF.